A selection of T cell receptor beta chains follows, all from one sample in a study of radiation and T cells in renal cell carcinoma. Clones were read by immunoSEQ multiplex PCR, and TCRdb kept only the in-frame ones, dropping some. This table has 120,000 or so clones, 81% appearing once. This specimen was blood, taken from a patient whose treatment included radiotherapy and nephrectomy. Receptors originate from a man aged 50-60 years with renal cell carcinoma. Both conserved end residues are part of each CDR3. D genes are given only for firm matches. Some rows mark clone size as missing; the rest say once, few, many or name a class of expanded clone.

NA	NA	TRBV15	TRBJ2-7	TGTGCCACCAGCAGAGATCAGGGTTACGAGCAGTACTTC	CATSRDQGYEQYF
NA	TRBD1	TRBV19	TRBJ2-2	TGTGCCAGCAACTTCCGGGACAGGGGGCGTCGAGGGGAGCTGTTTTTT	CASNFRDRGRRGELFF
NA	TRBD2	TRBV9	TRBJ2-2	TGTGCCAGCAGCGGGCCCATAGCGGGAGTACCCACCGGGGAGCTGTTTTTT	CASSGPIAGVPTGELFF
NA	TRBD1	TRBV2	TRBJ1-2	TGTGCCAGCAGTGAAGGGACAGGGTATGTCTATGGCTACACCTTC	CASSEGTGYVYGYTF
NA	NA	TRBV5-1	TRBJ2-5	TGCGCCAGCAGCTTGAGGACGGGGGCCCAAGAGACCCAGTACTTC	CASSLRTGAQETQYF
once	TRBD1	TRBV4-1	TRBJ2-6	TGCGCCAGCAGCCGTTTTCAGGCAGGGGGCGGTTCGGGGGCCAACGTCCTGACTTTC	CASSRFQAGGGSGANVLTF
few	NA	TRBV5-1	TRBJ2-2	TGCGCCAGCAGCTTGACGGAGGTCACCGGGGAGCTGTTTTTT	CASSLTEVTGELFF
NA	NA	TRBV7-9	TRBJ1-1	TGTGCCAGCAGCCCCGGGCAGGTGGACACTGAAGCTTTCTTT	CASSPGQVDTEAFF
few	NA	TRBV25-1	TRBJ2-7	TGTGCCAGCAGTCGAACGCGGGCGGGTTACGAGCAGTACTTC	CASSRTRAGYEQYF
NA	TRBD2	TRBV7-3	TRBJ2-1	TGTGCCAGCAGCTTAATCGCGGGAGGGACTGATGAGCAGTTCTTC	CASSLIAGGTDEQFF
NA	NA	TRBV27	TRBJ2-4	TGTGCCAGCAGTTTATCCTCTGACAGGGCCAAAAACATTCAGTACTTC	CASSLSSDRAKNIQYF
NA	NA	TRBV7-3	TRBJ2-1	TGTGCCAGCAGCTTAACGCGGGATGAGCAGTTCTTC	CASSLTRDEQFF
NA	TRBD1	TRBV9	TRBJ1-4	TGTGCCAGCAGCGTAGGGACAGGACAGGGCAATGAAAAACTGTTTTTT	CASSVGTGQGNEKLFF
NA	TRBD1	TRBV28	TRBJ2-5	TGTGCCAGCAGTACGGGGGACAGGGAAGAGACCCAGTACTTC	CASSTGDREETQYF
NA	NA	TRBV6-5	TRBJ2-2	TGTGCCAGCAGATCCACAGGGCCGAACACCGGGGAGCTGTTTTTT	CASRSTGPNTGELFF
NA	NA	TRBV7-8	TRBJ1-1	TGTGCCAGCAGCCCAGTCTCCATATGGGCTTTCTTT	CASSPVSIWAFF
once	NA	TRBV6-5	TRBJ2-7	TGTGCCAGCAGTTATTATCTGGGTGGCGAGCAGTACTTC	CASSYYLGGEQYF
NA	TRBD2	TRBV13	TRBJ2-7	TGTGCCAGCAGCTTAAGACTAGCGGGGGTGCCCTACGAGCAGTACTTC	CASSLRLAGVPYEQYF
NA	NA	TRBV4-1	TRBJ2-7	TGCGCCAGCAGCCAAGGGGCATGGGACGCGACGCCCTACGAGCAGTACTTC	CASSQGAWDATPYEQYF
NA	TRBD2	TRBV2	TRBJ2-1	TGTGCCAGCAGGGAGAATCTAGCGGGAGGGTCGAGTGAGCAGTTCTTC	CASRENLAGGSSEQFF
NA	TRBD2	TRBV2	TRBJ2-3	TGTGCCAGCACTAGCGGGAGGGTAGATACGCAGTATTTT	CASTSGRVDTQYF
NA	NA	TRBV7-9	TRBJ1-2	TGTGCCAGCAGCTTGGGCTGGGGTGCTGGCTACACCTTC	CASSLGWGAGYTF
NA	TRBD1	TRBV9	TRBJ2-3	TGTGCCAGCAGCGTAGAGGGCAGGGGGCGAATAACAGATACGCAGTATTTT	CASSVEGRGRITDTQYF
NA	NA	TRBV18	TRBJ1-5	TGTGCCAGCTCACCCGACAGGAGCAATCAGCCCCAGCATTTT	CASSPDRSNQPQHF
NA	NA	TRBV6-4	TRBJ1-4	TGTGCCAGCAGTGACCGGGCAAGACTAGGTGAAAAACTGTTTTTT	CASSDRARLGEKLFF
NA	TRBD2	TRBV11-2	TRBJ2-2	TGTGCCAGCAGCTTGGCCCGGACTAGCGGGAGGGCCGGGGAGCTGTTTTTT	CASSLARTSGRAGELFF
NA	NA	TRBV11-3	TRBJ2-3	TGTGCCAGCAGCCCCAAGGGTTTTACAGATACGCAGTATTTT	CASSPKGFTDTQYF
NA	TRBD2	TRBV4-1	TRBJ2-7	TGCGCCAGCAGCCGCCATATGGGACTAGCCACCTACGAGCAGTACTTC	CASSRHMGLATYEQYF
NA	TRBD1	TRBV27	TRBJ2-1	TGTGCCAGCAGCCTAGACAGGGGGAGATACAATGAGCAGTTCTTC	CASSLDRGRYNEQFF
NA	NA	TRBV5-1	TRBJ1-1	TGCGCCAGCAGCCAGGGGACAATGAACACTGAAGCTTTCTTT	CASSQGTMNTEAFF
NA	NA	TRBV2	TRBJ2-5	TGTGCCAGCAGTGGCGAGACCCAGTACTTC	CASSGETQYF
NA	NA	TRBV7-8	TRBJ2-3	TGTGCCAGCAGCCCTTTTGGCCCGAGAGGTACGCAGTATTTT	CASSPFGPRGTQYF
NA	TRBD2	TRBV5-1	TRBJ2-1	TGCGCCAGCAGCTGGACTAGTCTGTCCTACAATGAGCAGTTCTTC	CASSWTSLSYNEQFF
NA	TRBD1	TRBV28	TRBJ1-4	TGTGCCAGCTCACCAGGGACAGCAAATAATGAAAAACTGTTTTTT	CASSPGTANNEKLFF
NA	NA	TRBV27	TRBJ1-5	TGTGCCAGCAGCTCAGGAGTCAATCAGCCCCAGCATTTT	CASSSGVNQPQHF
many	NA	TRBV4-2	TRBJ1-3	TGTGCCAGCAGCCAATCGACCGAGGGGGGTTTGTCTGGAAACACCATATATTTT	CASSQSTEGGLSGNTIYF
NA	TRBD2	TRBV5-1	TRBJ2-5	TGCGCCAGCAGCTTGGCCGGGCAGCGGGGGGAGACCCAGTACTTC	CASSLAGQRGETQYF
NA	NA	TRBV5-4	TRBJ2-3	TGTGCCAGCAGCTCGGCTGCTCCAGATACGCAGTATTTT	CASSSAAPDTQYF
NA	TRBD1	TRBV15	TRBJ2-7	TGTGCCACCAGCGGAGTATGGGGACAGGGGAGTGGGAGCTCCTACGAGCAGTACTTC	CATSGVWGQGSGSSYEQYF
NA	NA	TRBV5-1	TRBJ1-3	TGCGCCAGCAGCAGCGACAGGAACACCATATATTTT	CASSSDRNTIYF
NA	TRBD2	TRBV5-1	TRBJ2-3	TGCGCCAGCATATCGCGGGAGGGCGGCGCAGATACGCAGTATTTT	CASISREGGADTQYF
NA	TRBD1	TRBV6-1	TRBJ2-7	TGTGCCAGCAGTGCCCCCGGGACAGCCCCCTACGAGCAGTACTTC	CASSAPGTAPYEQYF
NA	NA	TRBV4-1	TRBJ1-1	TGCGCCAGCAGCCAAGGGGTGGCCACTGAAGCTTTCTTT	CASSQGVATEAFF
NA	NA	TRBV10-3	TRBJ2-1	TGTGCCATCAGAAGTACAGGGAGCTCCTACAATGAGCAGTTCTTC	CAIRSTGSSYNEQFF
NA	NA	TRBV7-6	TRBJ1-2	TGTGCCAGCAGCTTAGCGGGCGGTTACTATGGCTACACCTTC	CASSLAGGYYGYTF
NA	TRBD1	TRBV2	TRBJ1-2	TGTGCCAGCAGTGGACAGGGCCCTGGCTATGGCTACACCTTC	CASSGQGPGYGYTF
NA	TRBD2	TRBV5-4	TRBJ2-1	TGTGCCAGCAGCTCGAGGACTAGCGGGAGTGTCGTCAATGAGCAGTTCTTC	CASSSRTSGSVVNEQFF
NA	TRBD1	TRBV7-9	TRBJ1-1	TGTGCCAGCAGCCCTCAGGGGGACCACACTGAAGCTTTCTTT	CASSPQGDHTEAFF
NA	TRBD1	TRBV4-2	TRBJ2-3	TGTGCCAGCAGCCAAGGAGGACAGGGGAACACAGATACGCAGTATTTT	CASSQGGQGNTDTQYF
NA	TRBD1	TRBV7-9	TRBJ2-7	TGTGCCAGCAGCTTAGGGTTCAGGGGGCGAGAGCTAATCTACGAGCAGTACTTC	CASSLGFRGRELIYEQYF
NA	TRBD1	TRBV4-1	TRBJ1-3	TGCGCCAGCAGCCAAGGCCCGGGACAGTACTCTGGAAACACCATATATTTT	CASSQGPGQYSGNTIYF
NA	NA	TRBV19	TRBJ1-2	TGTGCCAGTACCGTGCTTGGGGGGCGGGATGGCTACACCTTC	CASTVLGGRDGYTF
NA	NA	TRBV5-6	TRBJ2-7	TGTGCCAGCAGCTTGATTACAGGGACTTTCGACGAGCAGTACTTC	CASSLITGTFDEQYF
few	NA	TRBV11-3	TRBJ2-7	TGTGCCAGCAGCTTAAGTTGGGGGAGAGCCTACGAGCAGTACTTC	CASSLSWGRAYEQYF
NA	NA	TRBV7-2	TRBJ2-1	TGTGCCAGCAGCCCGGTGGCGGACAGTTACAATGAGCAGTTCTTC	CASSPVADSYNEQFF